A single sample gave rise to the 14 T cell receptor beta chains below, sequenced in a study of radiation and T cells in renal cell carcinoma. Using immunoSEQ multiplex PCR, the repertoire was profiled, and TCRdb retains in-frame clones only, with some absent. The sample gives around 94,000 clones, 80% to 90% of which show up once; 6% to 9% is in the top ten. The time point: baseline pretreatment blood. Documented treatment: 15 Gy SBRT to primary tumor, nephrectomy 4 weeks later. The source was blood, collected from a patient whose treatment included radiotherapy and nephrectomy. The receptors shown here come from a middle-aged man with renal cell carcinoma.

The chain carries TRBV19 and TRBJ2-7; 8 bases line up with TRBD1. The CDR3 contains 14 residues. Germline V lookup: CDR1 LNHDA, CDR2 SQIVND (reference sequence). Losses at the gene ends were 4 bases for V and 7 bases for J; bases not matched to a gene: 9. The CDR3 DNA reads as TGTGCCAGTAGTAGTGACAGGGGACCGGGGGAGCAGTACTTC. Its protein is CASSSDRGPGEQYF.

J is TRBJ1-1 and V is TRBV2; D uncertain. CDR1 is SNHLY, CDR2 FYNNEI, per germline. V gave up 1 base and J gave up 0 bases, with 9 bases separating them. CDR3 length: 15 amino acids. CDR3 loop: CASSEVIGMNTEAFF. CDR3 nucleotide sequence: TGTGCCAGCAGTGAAGTTATCGGTATGAACACTGAAGCTTTCTTT.

V usage is TRBV6-1 and J usage is TRBJ2-7, with 9 bases matching TRBD1. J gave up 3 bases and V 4 bases, and 7 bases lay outside the gene matches. The CDR3 has 15 residues. Germline V gene data show CDR1 as MNHNS and CDR2 as SASEGT. In nucleotides, the CDR3 is TGTGCCAGCAGTGGGGGCCGGACAGGGGACTACGAGCAGTACTTC. Protein: CASSGGRTGDYEQYF.

The rearrangement links TRBV5-5 to TRBJ2-1; 9 nucleotides align to TRBD2. V trimming: 5 bases; J trimming: 3 bases; junction bases outside the gene matches: 15. This CDR3 region has 18 residues. Germline V gene lookup returns CDR1 SGHKS and CDR2 YYEKEE (reference sequence). For the CDR3, the DNA is TGTGCCAGCAGTTCATCGGGGGCTAGCGGGACCGTCTACAATGAGCAGTTCTTC. Its protein is CASSSSGASGTVYNEQFF.

The chain recombines TRBV7-6 with TRBJ1-6; 11 bases line up with TRBD1. There are 15 residues in the CDR3. CDR1 is SGHVS, CDR2 FNYEAQ, per germline. The V segment lost 1 base and the J segment 7 bases; nucleotides outside the gene matches: 0. The CDR3 sequence is CASSLGDRGNSPLHF. The CDR3 region has the DNA TGTGCCAGCAGCTTAGGGGACAGGGGGAATTCACCCCTCCACTTT.

Only a few counts were recorded for this clone. V is TRBV18 and J is TRBJ1-1, with a tentative D call TRBD1 (5 bases). CDR3 size: 13 residues. Germline V CDR1 and CDR2: KGHSH, LQKENI. V was trimmed by 3 bases and J by 4 bases, leaving 9 bases between them. DNA of the CDR3: TGTGCCAGCTCACCCCCCGGGGCCACTGAAGCTTTCTTT. It is translated as CASSPPGATEAFF.

This rearrangement joins TRBV30 to TRBJ2-5; D perhaps matches TRBD2 (5 bases). V was shortened by 4 bases and J by 5 bases, with 11 bases between the two germline ends. Germline CDR1 reads GTSNPN; CDR2 reads SVGIG (reference sequence). The CDR3 loop spans 12 amino acids. CDR3 DNA: TGTGCCTGGAAGCCTAGCTCGGAGACCCAGTACTTC. This sequence encodes CAWKPSSETQYF. Full variable domain (outside the CDR3, taken from reference TRBV30 and TRBJ2-5): SQTIHQWPATLVQPVGSPLSLECTVEGTSNPNLYWYRQAAGRGLQLLFYSVGIGQISSEVPQNLSASRPQDRQFILSSKKLLLSDSGFYLCAWKPSSETQYFGPGTRLLVL.

The chain uses TRBV29-1 and TRBJ2-7, with D possibly matching TRBD2 (6 bases). Trimming cost V 7 bases and J 5 bases, with 18 bases left between them. This CDR3 has 13 residues. In germline, CDR1 is SQVTM, CDR2 ANQGSEA. The CDR3 here is CSAETSTEHEQYF. The CDR3 DNA follows: TGCAGCGCCGAGACTAGTACGGAGCACGAGCAGTACTTC.

The rearrangement links TRBV20-1 to TRBJ2-7; D gene unclear. The CDR3 extends over 11 amino acids. Trimming removed 3 bases at V and 4 bases at J, with 7 bases between. Germline V gives CDR1 DFQATT, CDR2 SNEGSKA (reference sequence). The CDR3 loop is CSARQDYEQYF. DNA of the CDR3: TGCAGTGCTAGGCAGGATTACGAGCAGTACTTC.

The CDR3 DNA follows: TGTGCCAGCAAAGGCAATCAGCCCCAGCATTTT. Translating it yields CASKGNQPQHF. The V call is TRBV2, the J call TRBJ1-5, with D hard to call. Deletions cut 7 bases from V and 2 bases from J, with 3 bases between. Germline CDR1 reads SNHLY; CDR2 reads FYNNEI. CDR3 length: 11 amino acids.

V and J are TRBV7-9 and TRBJ2-1; a possible D gene is TRBD2 (6 bases). Deletions cut 6 bases from V and 6 bases from J, with 12 bases between. The CDR3 has 13 residues. Germline values: CDR1 SEHNR, CDR2 FQNEAQ (reference sequence). CDR3 amino acids: CASSRLGINEQFF. CDR3 DNA sequence: TGTGCCAGCAGTCGACTAGGGATCAATGAGCAGTTCTTC.

The rearrangement uses TRBV6-1 and TRBJ1-5; no clear D. This CDR3 is 13 amino acids long. V lost 7 bases, J lost 5 bases, and 12 bases lay in between. Per germline, CDR1 MNHNS and CDR2 SASEGT. CDR3 DNA: TGTGCCAGCACTGCGCAGCCCGATCAGCCCCAGCATTTT. Protein sequence: CASTAQPDQPQHF.

Notes on this clone: Other DNA sequences in this sample translate to the same CDR3. This rearrangement joins TRBV7-2 to TRBJ1-2; the D is unclear. The CDR3 runs to 15 residues. V gave up 1 base and J gave up 0 bases, with 9 bases separating them. Germline CDR1 is SGHTA and CDR2 is FQGNSA. The CDR3 loop reads CASSLGGISNYGYTF. The CDR3 coding sequence is TGTGCCAGCAGCTTAGGAGGGATTTCTAACTATGGCTACACCTTC.

The chain employs TRBV9 and TRBJ1-1; D call uncertain. Germline CDR1 and CDR2: SGDLS and YYNGEE. V was shortened by 0 bases and J by 0 bases, with 12 bases between the two germline ends. The CDR3 extends over 16 amino acids. CDR3 DNA sequence: TGTGCCAGCAGCGTAGGGGGAGCGTATGTGAACACTGAAGCTTTCTTT. Translated: CASSVGGAYVNTEAFF.